The 26 T cell receptor beta chains listed next were all sequenced from one sample in a study of T cells in Graves' hyperthyroidism and ophthalmopathy. TCR beta CDR3 region amplification was performed from RNA transcripts. When the TCR CDR3 underwent first-round RT-PCR, the HTBI primer set was used. TCRdb re-analysed the multiplex PCR reads in MiXCR, keeping a single row per CDR3 protein. The table shows about 370,000 distinct CDR3 sequences, with roughly 15% occurring only once. The sample was blood. These receptors originate from a woman aged 55-75 years with Graves' ophthalmopathy.

The V and J genes are TRBV24-1 and TRBJ2-2; D gene ambiguous. This CDR3 is 15 amino acids long. In germline, CDR1 is KGHDR, CDR2 SFDVKD. Trimming removed 3 bases at V and 0 bases at J, with 7 bases between. The CDR3 region is CATSDARANTGELFF. In DNA form, the CDR3 reads TGTGCCACCAGTGATGCTAGGGCGAACACCGGGGAGCTGTTTTTT.

This clonotype appeared many times. J is TRBJ2-3 and V is TRBV30; a weak D match, TRBD1 (8 bases). This CDR3 is 17 amino acids long. Germline CDR1 GTSNPN, CDR2 SVGIG (reference sequence). V was cut by 5 bases and J by 2 bases, with 23 bases left in between. CDR3: CAWGQGFSGTHTDTQYF. CDR3 sequence (DNA): TGTGCCTGGGGACAGGGATTCAGCGGGACCCACACAGATACGCAGTATTTT.

This clonotype was seen ten or more times. This chain uses TRBV20-1 with TRBJ2-1; no firm D call. CDR1 DFQATT and CDR2 SNEGSKA come from the germline V gene (reference sequence). The CDR3 spans 14 residues. V shed 4 bases and J shed 0 bases, with 10 bases lying between them. The CDR3 nucleotides read TGCAGTGCTATTCAGCACAGCTCCTACAATGAGCAGTTCTTC. Protein product: CSAIQHSSYNEQFF.

This clonotype was picked up many times. The gene calls are TRBV28 and TRBJ1-1; TRBD1 might be the D (5 bases). Trimming stripped 10 bases from V and 1 base from J, with 16 bases between. The CDR3 runs to 14 residues. CDR1 is MDHEN, CDR2 SYDVKM, per germline. In nucleotides, the CDR3 is TGTGCCACCGAATCCGACAGAAAGAACACTGAAGCTTTCTTT. Amino acid sequence: CATESDRKNTEAFF.

This clonotype was seen repeatedly, ten times or more. The V gene is TRBV7-9, the J gene TRBJ2-3; weak D call: TRBD2 (5 bases). CDR3 size: 15 residues. The ends were cut back, 5 bases at V and 4 bases at J, with 16 bases in the middle. CDR1 SEHNR and CDR2 FQNEAQ come from the germline V gene (reference sequence). The CDR3 reads CASSARGSSADTQYF. The CDR3 region has the DNA TGTGCCAGCAGCGCGCGAGGGTCCTCTGCAGATACGCAGTATTTT.

This clonotype was detected many times. V usage is TRBV28 and J usage is TRBJ1-6, with D tentatively TRBD1 (6 bases). Between the trimmed V and J ends, which lost 4 bases and 1 base, there was a span of 20 bases. Germline V gene data show CDR1 as MDHEN and CDR2 as SYDVKM. This CDR3 spans 19 amino acids. This chain's CDR3 is CASSWGKGGASSYNSPLHF. In DNA, the CDR3 is TGTGCCAGCAGTTGGGGGAAAGGGGGGGCTTCGTCCTATAATTCACCCCTCCACTTT.

This clonotype was recorded a few times. In nucleotides, the CDR3 is TGTGCCAGCACCAGAAGCGGGACCGAGGAGGAGACCCAGTACTTC. Residues: CASTRSGTEEETQYF. This chain connects TRBV28 to TRBJ2-5; TRBD2 matches 7 bases. The length of the CDR3 is 15 residues. The germline CDR1 and CDR2 sequences are MDHEN and SYDVKM. Trimming at V came to 7 bases and at J to 5 bases, leaving 13 bases not matched to a gene.

The chain uses TRBV29-1 and TRBJ2-5, with 7 nucleotides matching TRBD2. The germline CDR1 and CDR2 sequences are SQVTM and ANQGSEA. The CDR3 loop spans 11 amino acids. The V and J ends lost 3 bases and 5 bases, in that order; junction bases with no gene match: 0. CDR3 bases: TGCAGCGTTGACGGGGGGGAGACCCAGTACTTC. Protein sequence: CSVDGGETQYF.

This clonotype was recorded many times. The rearrangement joins TRBV20-1 to TRBJ2-7; 10 bases are a match to TRBD1. CDR3 length: 15 amino acids. Germline V gives CDR1 DFQATT, CDR2 SNEGSKA (reference sequence). Trimming at V came to 0 bases and at J to 3 bases, leaving 5 bases not matched to a gene. The CDR3 DNA is TGCAGTGCTAGAGATCCCGGGACAGGGGACTACGAGCAGTACTTC. This gives the protein CSARDPGTGDYEQYF.

A few counts support this clonotype. J is TRBJ2-2 and V is TRBV5-6; 9 bases agree with TRBD1. The CDR3 is 17 amino acids. J was trimmed by 1 base and V by 0 bases; bases with no gene match: 4. The germline CDR1 and CDR2 sequences are SGHDT and YYEEEE. The CDR3 coding sequence is TGTGCCAGCAGCTTGGACAGGGGGCGGGGGAACACCGGGGAGCTGTTTTTT. As protein: CASSLDRGRGNTGELFF.

Many counts were recorded for this clonotype. The J gene is TRBJ2-1, the V gene TRBV6-1; TRBD1 matches at 11 bases. The length of the CDR3 is 16 residues. The V gene's germline CDR1 is MNHNS and CDR2 SASEGT. The trim removed 6 bases at V and 1 base at J, leaving 5 bases unmatched. CDR3 region: CASRSGTGGSYNEQFF. The CDR3 DNA sequence: TGTGCCAGCAGATCCGGGACAGGGGGATCCTACAATGAGCAGTTCTTC.

This clonotype was picked up many times. The chain joins TRBV11-2 to TRBJ2-3; D perhaps matches TRBD1 (6 bases). The germline V gene encodes CDR1 SGHAT and CDR2 FQNNGV. The V and J ends lost 10 bases and 2 bases respectively, with 13 bases between them. The CDR3 has 13 residues. CDR3 sequence: CATEDSHTDTQYF. The CDR3 DNA follows: TGTGCCACCGAGGACAGCCACACAGATACGCAGTATTTT.

The table lists this clonotype with a count of one. A much larger clone sits a single nucleotide away, making a read error possible. Since the CDR3 does not end with the conserved phenylalanine or tryptophan, this likely comes from a read error. CDR3 sequence: CASSYSGPLGSPLHL. CDR3 coding DNA: TGTGCCAGCAGTTACTCGGGACCCCTTGGTTCACCCCTCCACCTT. The chain is built from TRBV6-2 or TRBV6-3 and TRBJ1-6, with a tentative D call TRBD1 (5 bases). From germline, CDR1 is MNHEY and CDR2 SVGEGT. Trimming took off 0 bases at V and 9 bases at J, with 12 bases between the two ends. The CDR3 covers 15 residues.

The gene calls are TRBV6-4 and TRBJ2-3; TRBD2 matches at 13 bases. This CDR3 contains 14 residues. CDR1 MRHNA and CDR2 SNTAGT come from the germline V gene. V shed 4 bases and J 8 bases; nucleotides not matched to a gene: 3. The CDR3 coding sequence is TGTGCCAGCAGTGCCGGGACTAGCGGGATTACGCAGTATTTT. It encodes CASSAGTSGITQYF.

The rearrangement joins TRBV25-1 to TRBJ2-1, with D possibly being TRBD2 (5 bases). The CDR3 runs to 16 residues. With 2 bases removed from V and 0 bases from J, the gap between germline ends came to 11 bases. Germline lookup yields CDR1 MGHDK and CDR2 SYGVNS. The CDR3 reads CASSELSAVSYNEQFF. The CDR3 region has the DNA TGTGCCAGCAGTGAACTATCAGCGGTCTCCTACAATGAGCAGTTCTTC. The variable domain in full, with the rest retrieved from reference TRBV25-1 and TRBJ2-1, is EADIYQTPRYLVIGTGKKITLECSQTMGHDKMYWYQQDPGMELHLIHYSYGVNSTEKGDLSSESTVSRIRTEHFPLTLESARPSHTSQYLCASSELSAVSYNEQFFGPGTRLTVL.

This clonotype was recorded many times. CDR3 nucleotide sequence: TGCAGTGCGCCGTGGAGGGCCGCTCGCGATGAGCAGTTCTTC. It translates to CSAPWRAARDEQFF. The chain links TRBV20-1 to TRBJ2-1, with D perhaps matching TRBD2 (6 bases). The CDR3 has 14 residues. Germline lookup yields CDR1 DFQATT and CDR2 SNEGSKA (reference sequence). V lost 6 bases, J lost 8 bases, and 20 bases lay in between.

This clonotype was recorded many times. The chain recombines TRBV28 with TRBJ2-7; D perhaps matches TRBD1 (6 bases). This CDR3 comprises 14 residues. Trimming took 5 bases from V and 7 from J, leaving 18 bases between them. CDR1 is MDHEN, CDR2 SYDVKM, per germline. CDR3: CASSRPGQRIEQYF. The CDR3 DNA sequence: TGTGCCAGCAGTAGACCCGGACAGCGAATTGAGCAGTACTTC. Supplemented by reference TRBV28 and TRBJ2-7, the full variable domain reads DVKVTQSSRYLVKRTGEKVFLECVQDMDHENMFWYRQDPGLGLRLIYFSYDVKMKEKGDIPEGYSVSREKKERFSLILESASTNQTSMYLCASSRPGQRIEQYFGPGTRLTVT.

This rearrangement joins TRBV6-1 to TRBJ1-6, with D uncertain. In germline, CDR1 is MNHNS, CDR2 SASEGT. The CDR3 contains 11 residues. Trimming left V 6 bases short and J 15 bases short, with 12 bases between. The CDR3 spells CASRDPRGLHF. The CDR3 bases are TGTGCCAGCAGGGATCCCCGGGGCCTCCACTTT.

This clonotype appeared a few times. The germline gene is not matched at one end of the junction; a read error may be the cause. The chain links TRBV3-1 to TRBJ2-1; tentatively, D is TRBD2 (6 bases). Per the germline V gene, CDR1 is LGHDT and CDR2 is YNNKEL (reference sequence). This CDR3 contains 19 residues. As DNA, the CDR3 is TGTGACAGCAGCCCCCGAGGGAGGCGCGGCTTATCCTCCTACAATGAGCAGTTCTTC. It is translated as CDSSPRGRRGLSSYNEQFF.

This clonotype was recorded at least ten times. The V gene is TRBV2, the J gene TRBJ2-5; 10 bases line up with TRBD2. The CDR3 consists of 16 residues. V lost 2 bases and J lost 5; bases outside the gene matches: 8. Germline V gene data show CDR1 as SNHLY and CDR2 as FYNNEI. CDR3 region: CASSELGASGSETQYF. CDR3 nucleotides: TGTGCCAGCAGTGAATTAGGAGCTAGCGGGAGTGAGACCCAGTACTTC.

The sample holds many counts of this clonotype. The rearrangement uses TRBV28 and TRBJ2-3; 9 bases fit TRBD1. The CDR3 loop spans 15 amino acids. Germline-derived CDR1 and CDR2 are MDHEN and SYDVKM. V gave up 6 bases and J gave up 4 bases; unmatched junction bases: 8. The CDR3 loop is CASSRGDRDPDTQYF. The DNA of the CDR3 is TGTGCCAGCAGCCGCGGGGACAGGGATCCAGATACGCAGTATTTT.

With respect to this clonotype: Since a much larger clone is just one base distant, this may be a read error. The chain links TRBV2 to TRBJ2-2, with D maybe TRBD2 (6 bases). CDR3 length: 15 amino acids. CDR1 is SNHLY and CDR2 is FYNNEI in the germline V gene. The CDR3 loop reads CVSSESSGNTGELFF. CDR3 bases: TGTGTCAGCAGTGAGAGTAGCGGAAACACCGGGGAGCTGTTTTTT.

This chain connects TRBV29-1 to TRBJ2-2; D might be TRBD1 (5 bases). The germline V gene encodes CDR1 SQVTM and CDR2 ANQGSEA. V shed 5 bases and J shed 6 bases, with 16 bases lying between them. The CDR3 has 14 amino acids. CDR3 region: CSVCKGLFAGELFF. The CDR3 nucleotides read TGCAGCGTTTGCAAGGGGCTATTTGCCGGGGAGCTGTTTTTT.

This clonotype came up a few times. The chain links TRBV12-3 or TRBV12-4 to TRBJ2-6; D is possibly TRBD1 (6 bases). With 4 bases removed from V and 3 bases from J, the gap between germline ends came to 13 bases. The length of the CDR3 is 16 residues. Written as DNA, the CDR3 is TGTGCCAGCAGTTCCCCCCAGGGGAATGGGGCCAACGTCCTGACTTTC. Translating it yields CASSSPQGNGANVLTF.

The chain couples TRBV28 to TRBJ2-7, with 10 bases fitting TRBD2. The CDR3 has 16 amino acids. J lost 3 bases, V lost 5 bases, and 10 bases had no gene match. Germline CDR1 is MDHEN and CDR2 is SYDVKM. The CDR3 sequence is CASSLTGSGRFYEQYF. The CDR3 coding sequence is TGTGCCAGCAGTCTCACTGGTAGCGGGAGGTTCTACGAGCAGTACTTC.

The sample holds many counts of this clonotype. The V and J genes are TRBV12-3 or TRBV12-4 and TRBJ1-5; maybe TRBD1 (5 bases). The V end was cut by 3 bases, the J end by 2 bases, with 8 bases between. The CDR3 covers 14 residues. The CDR3 protein is CASSFKGRNQPQHF. The DNA of the CDR3 is TGTGCCAGCAGTTTTAAGGGGCGCAATCAGCCCCAGCATTTT.